This T cell receptor (beta chain) stems from a study of blood T cell repertoires in COVID-19. Germline V gives CDR1 MNHEY, CDR2 SVGAGI. The CDR3 is 15 amino acids. V lost 5 bases and J lost 4; bases outside the gene matches: 5. Produced via immunoSEQ multiplex PCR; TCRdb's table is partial and in-frame only. The sample contains approximately 490,000 clones, about nine tenths of which appear only once. The participants were between about 18 and 90 years old and came from under 25 US areas. The sample was PBMCs or T cells enriched from blood (not recorded which). J is TRBJ1-5 and V is TRBV6-5, with 10 nucleotides matching TRBD1. The origin of this receptor is a woman under 30 who had recovered from COVID-19. The CDR3 sequence: CASSQTGGANQPQHF. The DNA of the CDR3 is TGTGCCAGCAGTCAGACAGGGGGCGCGAATCAGCCCCAGCATTTT.